This TCR beta chain emerged from a study of blood T cells in healthy people across ages. The study's findings and limits: Naive and antigen-experienced cells could not be conclusively compared, given unsorted PBMCs.

Regarding this clonotype: Its antigen is currently unknown.

CDR1 SEHNR and CDR2 FQNEAQ come from the germline V gene (reference sequence). The ends lost 5 bases at V and 7 bases at J; junction bases unmatched: 9. The CDR3 has 15 residues. Then a second PCR, running roughly 7 to 11 cycles, was carried out with a sample-barcoded 5' primer and a J-beta primer mix. TCRdb reanalysed the 5' RACE reads using MiXCR and keeps one entry per CDR3 protein. The sample lists some 1,000,000 distinct CDR3 sequences, around 25% occurring once. These data were also reused for a study on T cells of mothers and their children. As that study records: A few healthy Caucasian mothers, along with their six children, were the donors. Once extracted, all RNA went into cDNA synthesis at around 1.5 ug per 15 ul.

This clonotype was sampled from a girl aged 2 to 10 in good health. Sequenced input: blood. The chain has TRBV7-9 and TRBJ2-1; TRBD2 agrees at 9 bases. The CDR3 is CASSGTSSEGNEQFF. CDR3 coding DNA: TGTGCCAGCAGCGGGACTAGCTCTGAAGGTAATGAGCAGTTCTTC. The whole variable domain, remainder taken from reference TRBV7-9 and TRBJ2-1, is DTGVSQNPRHKITKRGQNVTFRCDPISEHNRLYWYRQTLGQGPEFLTYFQNEAQLEKSRLLSDRFSAERPKGSFSTLEIQRTEQGDSAMYLCASSGTSSEGNEQFFGPGTRLTVL.